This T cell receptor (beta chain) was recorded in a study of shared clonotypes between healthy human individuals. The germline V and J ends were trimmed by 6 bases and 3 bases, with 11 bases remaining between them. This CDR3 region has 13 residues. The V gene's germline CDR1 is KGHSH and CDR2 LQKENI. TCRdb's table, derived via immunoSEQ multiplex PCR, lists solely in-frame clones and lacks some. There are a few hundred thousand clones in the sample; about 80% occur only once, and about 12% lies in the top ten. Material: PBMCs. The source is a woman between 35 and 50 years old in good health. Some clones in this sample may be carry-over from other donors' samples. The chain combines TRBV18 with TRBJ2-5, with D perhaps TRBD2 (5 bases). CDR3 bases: TGTGCCAGCTCCCGGGGTGAGGAAGAGACCCAGTACTTC. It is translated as CASSRGEEETQYF.